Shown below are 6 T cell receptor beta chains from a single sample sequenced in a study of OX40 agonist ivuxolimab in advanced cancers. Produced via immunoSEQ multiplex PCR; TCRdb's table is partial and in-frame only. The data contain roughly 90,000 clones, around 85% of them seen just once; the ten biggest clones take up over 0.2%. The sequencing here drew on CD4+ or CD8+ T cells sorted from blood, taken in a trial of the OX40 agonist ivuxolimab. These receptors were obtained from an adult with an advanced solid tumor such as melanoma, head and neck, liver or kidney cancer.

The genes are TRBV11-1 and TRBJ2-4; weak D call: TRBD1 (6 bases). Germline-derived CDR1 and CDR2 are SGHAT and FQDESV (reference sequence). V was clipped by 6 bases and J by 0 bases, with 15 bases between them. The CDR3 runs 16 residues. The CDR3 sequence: CASSYTGLLAKNIQYF. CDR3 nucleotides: TGTGCCAGCAGTTATACAGGGCTCTTAGCCAAAAACATTCAGTACTTC.

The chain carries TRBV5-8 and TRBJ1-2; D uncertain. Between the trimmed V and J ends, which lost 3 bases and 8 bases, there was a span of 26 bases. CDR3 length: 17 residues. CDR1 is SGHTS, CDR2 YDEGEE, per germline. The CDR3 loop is CASSSRISDPRDPGYTF. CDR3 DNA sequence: TGTGCCAGCAGCTCGCGGATTTCGGACCCCCGGGATCCGGGCTACACCTTC.

The CDR3 DNA follows: TGCAGCGTTGAAATTCCCGGCACAGATACGCAGTATTTT. Translation gives CSVEIPGTDTQYF. This chain connects TRBV29-1 to TRBJ2-3; D gene uncertain. Germline V gives CDR1 SQVTM, CDR2 ANQGSEA. The CDR3 extends over 13 amino acids. The ends were cut back, 2 bases at V and 1 base at J, with 7 bases in the middle.

DNA of the CDR3: TGTGCCAGCAGTGAAGAGAGGGTTAGCACAGATACGCAGTATTTT. Encoded protein: CASSEERVSTDTQYF. The chain recombines TRBV2 with TRBJ2-3; D is perhaps TRBD2 (5 bases). Germline CDR1 reads SNHLY; CDR2 reads FYNNEI. The CDR3 runs 15 residues. Trimming cost V 1 base and J 0 bases, with 8 bases left between them.

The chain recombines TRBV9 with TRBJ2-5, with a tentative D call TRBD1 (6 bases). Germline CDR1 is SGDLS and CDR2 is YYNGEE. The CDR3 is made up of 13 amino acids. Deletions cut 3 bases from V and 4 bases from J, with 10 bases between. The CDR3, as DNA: TGTGCCAGCAGCGCCAGGGGAGCAGAGACCCAGTACTTC. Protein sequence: CASSARGAETQYF.

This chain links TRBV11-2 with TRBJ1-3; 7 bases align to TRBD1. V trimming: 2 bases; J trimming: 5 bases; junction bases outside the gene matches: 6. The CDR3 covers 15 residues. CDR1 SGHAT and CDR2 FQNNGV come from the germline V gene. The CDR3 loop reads CASSLRQGGRNTIYF. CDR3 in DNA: TGTGCCAGCAGCTTAAGACAGGGAGGCAGAAACACCATATATTTT. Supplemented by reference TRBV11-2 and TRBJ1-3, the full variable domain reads EAGVAQSPRYKIIEKRQSVAFWCNPISGHATLYWYQQILGQGPKLLIQFQNNGVVDDSQLPKDRFSAERLKGVDSTLKIQPAKLEDSAVYLCASSLRQGGRNTIYFGEGSWLTVV.